Listed here are 4 T cell receptor beta chains from one sample, sequenced in a study of T cell responses to AZD1222 COVID-19 vaccine. Measured with immunoSEQ multiplex PCR; TCRdb has only the in-frame clones, and not every one. The table includes 120,000 to 150,000 clones, 75% to 85% detected once. Sequences were derived from peripheral blood, sampled on day 0 of MenACWY control vaccination. These receptors all stem from an adult in good health.

This chain joins TRBV5-1 and TRBJ2-5, with D maybe TRBD2 (6 bases). Germline values: CDR1 SGHRS, CDR2 YFSETQ. The CDR3 covers 13 residues. The germline V and J ends were trimmed by 4 bases and 1 base, with 8 bases remaining between them. CDR3 coding DNA: TGCGCCAGCAGCCCGGGGGTCCAAGAGACCCAGTACTTC. Its translation: CASSPGVQETQYF. Looking up the rest from reference TRBV5-1 and TRBJ2-5 gives the full variable domain: KAGVTQTPRYLIKTRGQQVTLSCSPISGHRSVSWYQQTPGQGLQFLFEYFSETQRNKGNFPGRFSGRQFSNSRSEMNVSTLELGDSALYLCASSPGVQETQYFGPGTRLLVL.

The chain carries TRBV12-3 or TRBV12-4 and TRBJ1-2; TRBD1 agrees at 7 bases. Unmatched junction bases numbered 11, after V lost 5 bases and J lost 11 bases. The CDR3 covers 13 residues. The DNA of the CDR3 is TGTGCCAGCAGTCCCCGACAGGGATTGAATTACACCTTC. Residues: CASSPRQGLNYTF.

This clone was observed a few times. The chain carries TRBV5-1 and TRBJ1-1; D unresolved. CDR1 and CDR2 from the germline V gene are SGHRS and YFSETQ. The V end lost 2 bases, the J end lost 0 bases, and 11 bases lay between the germline ends. The CDR3 contains 15 residues. Written as DNA, the CDR3 is TGCGCCAGCAGCTTTCAACCGACTTTGAACACTGAAGCTTTCTTT. Translation gives CASSFQPTLNTEAFF.

This chain links TRBV11-2 with TRBJ2-7; 7 nucleotides match TRBD1. Per the germline V gene, CDR1 is SGHAT and CDR2 is FQNNGV. CDR3 length: 13 amino acids. V shed 1 base, J shed 3 bases, and the junction held 0 bases outside the gene matches. This CDR3 is CASSLGDSYEQYF. In nucleotides, the CDR3 is TGTGCCAGCAGCTTAGGGGACAGCTACGAGCAGTACTTC. The full variable domain, completed using reference TRBV11-2 and TRBJ2-7, is EAGVAQSPRYKIIEKRQSVAFWCNPISGHATLYWYQQILGQGPKLLIQFQNNGVVDDSQLPKDRFSAERLKGVDSTLKIQPAKLEDSAVYLCASSLGDSYEQYFGPGTRLTVT.